The sequence of this T cell receptor (beta chain) was determined in a study of early T cells in non-severe SARS-CoV-2 infection. Germline CDR1 reads MNHNS; CDR2 reads SASEGT. CDR3 size: 14 residues. Trimming shortened V by 4 bases and J by 7 bases, and 14 bases separated the two germline ends. TCRdb reanalysed the 5' RACE reads using MiXCR and keeps one entry per CDR3 protein. The sample has 70,000 to 85,000 distinct CDR3 sequences, roughly 5.3% seen once. Points from the study as a whole: A preference for anti-spike CD8 responses marked VDJdb matching, which missed private and CD4 specificities.

There are many counts of this clonotype. The antigen is not known. The chain has TRBV6-1 and TRBJ1-5; perhaps TRBD1 as D (5 bases). Source: whole blood, taken at baseline. This TCR was recovered from an adult who was a healthcare worker with PCR-confirmed SARS-CoV-2 infection or an uninfected control (not recorded which). The CDR3 bases are TGTGCCAGCAGTGTCCCCAGGGTAGGGCAGCCCCAGCATTTT. Translated: CASSVPRVGQPQHF.